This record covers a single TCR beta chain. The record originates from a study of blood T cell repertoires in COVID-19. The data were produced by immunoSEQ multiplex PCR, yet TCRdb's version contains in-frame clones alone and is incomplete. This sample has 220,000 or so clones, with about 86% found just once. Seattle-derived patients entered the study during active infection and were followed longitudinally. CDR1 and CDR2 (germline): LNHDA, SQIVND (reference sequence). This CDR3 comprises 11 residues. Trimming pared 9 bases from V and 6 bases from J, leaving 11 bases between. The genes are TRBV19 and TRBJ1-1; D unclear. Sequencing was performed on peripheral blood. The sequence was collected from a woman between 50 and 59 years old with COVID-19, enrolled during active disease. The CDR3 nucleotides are TGTGCCAGCAGACGGCAGGCTGAAGCTTTCTTT. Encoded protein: CASRRQAEAFF. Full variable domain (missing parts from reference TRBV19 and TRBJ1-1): DGGITQSPKYLFRKEGQNVTLSCEQNLNHDAMYWYRQDPGQGLRLIYYSQIVNDFQKGDIAEGYSVSREKKESFPLTVTSAQKNPTAFYLCASRRQAEAFFGQGTRLTVV.